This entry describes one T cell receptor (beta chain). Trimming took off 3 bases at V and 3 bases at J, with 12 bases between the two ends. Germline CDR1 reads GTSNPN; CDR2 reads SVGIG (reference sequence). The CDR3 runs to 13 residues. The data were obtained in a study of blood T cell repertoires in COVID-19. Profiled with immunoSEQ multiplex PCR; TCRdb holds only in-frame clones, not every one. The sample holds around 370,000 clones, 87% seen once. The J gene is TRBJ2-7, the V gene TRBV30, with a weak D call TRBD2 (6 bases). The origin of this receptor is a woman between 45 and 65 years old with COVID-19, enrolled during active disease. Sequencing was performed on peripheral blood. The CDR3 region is CAWSLQGLYEQYF. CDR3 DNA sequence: TGTGCCTGGAGCTTGCAGGGACTCTACGAGCAGTACTTC.